The 9 T cell receptor beta chains in this list originate from one sample, sequenced in a study of brain T cells in children with intractable seizures. TCRdb's copy holds only in-frame clones and misses some; the assay was immunoSEQ multiplex PCR. The sample lists about 2,500 clones; about 80% were seen once. The sequenced cases were selected for having the highest brain T cell transcript signatures. This material consisted of resected brain tissue, taken at surgery. These receptors all come from a boy younger than two with hemimegalencephaly and intractable seizures.

This clone was detected only once. This chain uses TRBV7-3 with TRBJ2-2, with 11 positions matching TRBD2. Per germline, CDR1 SGHTA and CDR2 FQGTGA. Germline trimming cut 5 bases from V and 2 bases from J; bases unmatched to any gene: 7. This CDR3 has 17 amino acids. The DNA for the CDR3 is TGTGCCAGCAGCCAACTAGCGGGAGTGTCTAACACCGGGGAGCTGTTTTTT. Amino acid sequence: CASSQLAGVSNTGELFF.

By share of the sample, this clone is large (0.1 to 1%). The chain is built from TRBV7-9 and TRBJ2-4, with D possibly being TRBD1 or TRBD2 (5 bases each). V lost 1 base and J 2 bases, leaving 18 bases between the germline ends. The CDR3 is 18 residues long. Germline assignment: CDR1 SEHNR and CDR2 FQNEAQ (reference sequence). The CDR3 region is CASSLDWTDWGSKNIQYF. The DNA of the CDR3 is TGTGCCAGCAGCTTAGACTGGACGGACTGGGGGTCCAAAAACATTCAGTACTTC. Full variable domain (rest looked up from reference TRBV7-9 and TRBJ2-4): DTGVSQNPRHKITKRGQNVTFRCDPISEHNRLYWYRQTLGQGPEFLTYFQNEAQLEKSRLLSDRFSAERPKGSFSTLEIQRTEQGDSAMYLCASSLDWTDWGSKNIQYFGAGTRLSVL.

The rearrangement joins TRBV29-1 to TRBJ1-2; the D is unclear. V lost 4 bases, J lost 0 bases, and 9 bases lay in between. Germline values: CDR1 SQVTM, CDR2 ANQGSEA. The CDR3 spans 13 residues. CDR3 sequence reads: CSVAPGANYGYTF. CDR3 DNA: TGCAGCGTTGCACCAGGCGCTAACTATGGCTACACCTTC. The full variable domain, with the rest looked up from reference TRBV29-1 and TRBJ1-2, is SAVISQKPSRDICQRGTSLTIQCQVDSQVTMMFWYRQQPGQSLTLIATANQGSEATYESGFVIDKFPISRPNLTFSTLTVSNMSPEDSSIYLCSVAPGANYGYTFGSGTRLTVV.

This clone was observed a handful of times. The chain couples TRBV6-6 to TRBJ1-5; no clear D. The CDR3 runs to 15 residues. The germline V and J ends were trimmed by 4 bases and 5 bases, with 15 bases remaining between them. CDR1 is MNHNY and CDR2 is SVGAGI in the germline V gene (reference sequence). The DNA for the CDR3 is TGTGCCAGCAGTTCTGCGGAGAGGCGGGATCAGCCCCAGCATTTT. Amino acid sequence: CASSSAERRDQPQHF.

The V gene is TRBV29-1, the J gene TRBJ1-1; D is possibly TRBD1 (5 bases). CDR3 size: 14 residues. Germline V gives CDR1 SQVTM, CDR2 ANQGSEA. Trimming took 3 bases from V and 4 from J, leaving 15 bases between them. CDR3 DNA sequence: TGCAGCGTTGATCGCGGGGACTGGTCCACTGAAGCTTTCTTT. This codes for CSVDRGDWSTEAFF.

The chain uses TRBV4-2 and TRBJ2-7; D gene unclear. Trimming took 0 bases from V and 5 from J, leaving 8 bases between them. This CDR3 region has 13 residues. Per the germline V gene, CDR1 is LGHNA and CDR2 is YNFKEQ. The CDR3 coding sequence is TGTGCCAGCAGCCAAGATGACCACCACGAGCAGTACTTC. Its protein is CASSQDDHHEQYF.

This clone was picked up a small number of times. The chain's CDR3 is CASSPPAGGSYEQYF. In DNA, the CDR3 is TGTGCCAGCTCACCACCAGCAGGGGGCTCCTACGAGCAGTACTTC. The chain is built from TRBV18 and TRBJ2-7, with TRBD1 matching 7 bases. CDR3 length equals 15 residues. After removal of 0 bases from V and 0 bases from J, the junction contained 2 bases not matched to a gene. CDR1 KGHSH and CDR2 LQKENI come from the germline V gene.

The chain links TRBV3-1 (or the pseudogene TRBV3-2) to TRBJ2-7; 7 bases are a match to TRBD1. CDR1 is LGHDT and CDR2 is YNNKEL in the germline V gene (reference sequence). Trimming removed 0 bases from V and 4 bases from J; junction bases left unmatched: 6. The CDR3 is made up of 15 amino acids. The CDR3 reads CASSQDRTTGYEQYF. The CDR3 DNA reads TGTGCCAGCAGCCAAGATCGAACGACAGGGTACGAGCAGTACTTC.

The rearrangement joins TRBV5-1 to TRBJ1-2; D gene unclear. V shed 1 base and J shed 2 bases, with 21 bases lying between them. This CDR3 region has 18 residues. Looked up from germline, CDR1 is SGHRS and CDR2 is YFSETQ. The CDR3 coding sequence is TGCGCCAGCAGCTTGTCATTCTATGCCGGGAGGTGGAACTATGGCTACACCTTC. Protein sequence: CASSLSFYAGRWNYGYTF.